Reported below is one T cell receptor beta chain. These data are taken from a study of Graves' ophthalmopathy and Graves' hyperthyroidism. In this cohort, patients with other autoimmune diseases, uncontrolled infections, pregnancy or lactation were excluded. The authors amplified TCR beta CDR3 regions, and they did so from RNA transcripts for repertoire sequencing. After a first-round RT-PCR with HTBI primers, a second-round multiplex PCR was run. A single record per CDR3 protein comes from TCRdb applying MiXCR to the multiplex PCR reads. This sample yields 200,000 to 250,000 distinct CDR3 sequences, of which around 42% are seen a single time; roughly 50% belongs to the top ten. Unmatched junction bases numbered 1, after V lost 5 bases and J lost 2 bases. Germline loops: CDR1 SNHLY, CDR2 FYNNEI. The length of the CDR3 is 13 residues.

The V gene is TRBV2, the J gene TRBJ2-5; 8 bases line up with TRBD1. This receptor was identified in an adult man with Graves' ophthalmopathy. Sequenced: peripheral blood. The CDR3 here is CASSRTGQETQYF. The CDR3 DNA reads TGTGCCAGCAGTAGGACAGGGCAAGAGACCCAGTACTTC.